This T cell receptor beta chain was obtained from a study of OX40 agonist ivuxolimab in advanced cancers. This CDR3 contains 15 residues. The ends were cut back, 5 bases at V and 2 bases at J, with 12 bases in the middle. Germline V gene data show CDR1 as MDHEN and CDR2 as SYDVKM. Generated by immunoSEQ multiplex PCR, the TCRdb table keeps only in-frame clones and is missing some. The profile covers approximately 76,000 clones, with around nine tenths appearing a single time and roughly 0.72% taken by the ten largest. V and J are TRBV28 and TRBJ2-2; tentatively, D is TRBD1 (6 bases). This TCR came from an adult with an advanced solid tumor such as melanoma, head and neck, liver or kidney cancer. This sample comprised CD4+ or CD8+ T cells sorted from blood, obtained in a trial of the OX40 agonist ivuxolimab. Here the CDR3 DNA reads TGTGCCAGCAGTCCAGGACAGTCTAACACCGGGGAGCTGTTTTTT. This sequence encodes CASSPGQSNTGELFF. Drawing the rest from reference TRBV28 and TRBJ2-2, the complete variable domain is DVKVTQSSRYLVKRTGEKVFLECVQDMDHENMFWYRQDPGLGLRLIYFSYDVKMKEKGDIPEGYSVSREKKERFSLILESASTNQTSMYLCASSPGQSNTGELFFGEGSRLTVL.